The 9 T cell receptor beta chains presented below share a single source sample, sequenced in a study of T cells after yellow fever vaccination. Via MiXCR, TCRdb re-called the 5' RACE reads, giving one row per CDR3 protein. The data show hundreds of thousands of distinct CDR3 sequences, approximately 9% seen once. The sequences come from PBMCs, collected on the day of the first yellow fever vaccination. Every receptor here comes from a man aged 18 to 29 who received the YFV17D yellow fever vaccine.

The chain employs TRBV7-9 and TRBJ1-1; no clear D gene. Trimming took off 3 bases at V and 6 bases at J, with 8 bases between the two ends. The CDR3 sequence is 12 residues long. The germline CDR1 and CDR2 sequences are SEHNR and FQNEAQ (reference sequence). CDR3 in DNA: TGTGCCAGCAGCTTCCCTAAGTCTGAAGCTTTCTTT. Translated, it gives CASSFPKSEAFF.

Comment on this clonotype: Given a much more abundant clone one base away, this may be a read error. The chain is built from TRBV7-9 and TRBJ2-7, with D tentatively TRBD2 (5 bases). The CDR3 length is 13 residues. Germline values: CDR1 SEHNR, CDR2 FQNEAQ (reference sequence). The CDR3 loop is CASSPTGNYERYF. For the CDR3, the DNA is TGTGCCAGCAGCCCCACCGGGAACTACGAGCGGTACTTC. Using reference TRBV7-9 and TRBJ2-7 for the parts outside the CDR3, the full variable domain is DTGVSQNPRHKITKRGQNVTFRCDPISEHNRLYWYRQTLGQGPEFLTYFQNEAQLEKSRLLSDRFSAERPKGSFSTLEIQRTEQGDSAMYLCASSPTGNYERYFGPGTRLTVT.

A few counts support this clonotype. The V gene is TRBV28, the J gene TRBJ1-6; 7 positions match TRBD1. Unmatched junction bases numbered 9, after V lost 10 bases and J lost 6 bases. The length of the CDR3 is 14 residues. From germline, CDR1 is MDHEN and CDR2 SYDVKM. This chain's CDR3 is CATVSGTANSPLHF. CDR3 bases: TGTGCCACCGTCTCCGGGACAGCTAATTCACCCCTCCACTTT.

The sample holds many counts of this clonotype. The chain uses TRBV7-2 and TRBJ2-4; 9 positions match TRBD1. This CDR3 is built from 15 residues. From germline, CDR1 is SGHTA and CDR2 FQGNSA. The V segment lost 5 bases and the J segment 6 bases; nucleotides outside the gene matches: 8. CDR3 sequence reads: CASSNPTGGLNIQYF. CDR3 nucleotides: TGTGCCAGCAGCAACCCGACAGGGGGATTAAACATTCAGTACTTC.

A few counts support this clonotype. The rearrangement links TRBV12-3 or TRBV12-4 to TRBJ1-2; TRBD1 matches 7 bases. The CDR3 is made up of 15 amino acids. V shed 7 bases and J 5 bases; nucleotides not matched to a gene: 13. The CDR3 DNA is TGTGCCAGCAATCCCCGCATACAGGGGTCTTATGGCTACACCTTC. Its protein is CASNPRIQGSYGYTF.

This clonotype showed up many times. J is TRBJ2-1 and V is TRBV5-1; weak D call: TRBD1 (6 bases). Germline assignment: CDR1 SGHRS and CDR2 YFSETQ. This CDR3 has 15 residues. Trimming removed 0 bases at V and 4 bases at J, with 11 bases between. The CDR3 DNA follows: TGCGCCAGCAGCTTGGAGGCAGGGGAGTACAATGAGCAGTTCTTC. Residues: CASSLEAGEYNEQFF. The full variable domain, rest sourced from reference TRBV5-1 and TRBJ2-1, is KAGVTQTPRYLIKTRGQQVTLSCSPISGHRSVSWYQQTPGQGLQFLFEYFSETQRNKGNFPGRFSGRQFSNSRSEMNVSTLELGDSALYLCASSLEAGEYNEQFFGPGTRLTVL.

This clonotype has ten or more counts. The CDR3 nucleotides are TGTGCCAGCAGCTTTAAATCCGGGAACACTGAAGCTTTCTTT. Protein: CASSFKSGNTEAFF. The gene calls are TRBV7-9 and TRBJ1-1; D not certain. This CDR3 is 14 amino acids long. V lost 3 bases and J 1 base, leaving 9 bases between the germline ends. Germline CDR1 reads SEHNR; CDR2 reads FQNEAQ (reference sequence).

The CDR3 nucleotides read TGTGCCAGCACCGCCGGTGGGACAGGGACGCAGGGGGAGCAGTTCTTC. It specifies CASTAGGTGTQGEQFF. V and J are TRBV27 and TRBJ2-1; 9 bases fit TRBD1. The CDR3 length is 16 residues. Germline lookup yields CDR1 MNHEY and CDR2 SMNVEV (reference sequence). The trim removed 7 bases at V and 10 bases at J, leaving 17 bases unmatched.

In its sample, this clonotype was seen a few times. V is TRBV6-2 or TRBV6-3 and J is TRBJ2-5; D call uncertain. Germline V lookup: CDR1 MNHEY, CDR2 SVGEGT. This CDR3 spans 12 amino acids. The CDR3 reads CAKPGKQETQYF. CDR3 nucleotides: TGTGCTAAGCCGGGTAAACAAGAGACCCAGTACTTC.